Listed below are T cell receptor beta chains from one sample, sequenced in a study of metastatic and nonmetastatic thyroid tumors. TCRdb redid the clone calls on the PCR reads using MiXCR. The sample holds 50,000 to 60,000 clones, about a sixth seen once. The sequenced material came from blood. The receptors were gathered from a female donor with papillary thyroid cancer or a benign thyroid nodule (not recorded which). Some clones in this sample may be carry-over from other donors' samples. CDR3s include the opening cysteine and the closing phenylalanine or tryptophan. D genes are given only for firm matches. Not all rows give a size; the values are once, few, many and, for expanded clones, a class.

d_gene: TRBD1; v_gene: TRBV20-1; abundance: many; len: 14; j_gene: TRBJ1-6; CDR3nt: TGCAGTGCTAAGGGACAGAATGATAATTCACCCCTCCACTTT; CDR3aa: CSAKGQNDNSPLHF
d_gene: -; v_gene: TRBV25-1; abundance: many; len: 15; j_gene: TRBJ2-7; CDR3nt: TGTGCCAGCAGTGAATTCAAGAGGGGAGGCTACGAGCAGTACTTC; CDR3aa: CASSEFKRGGYEQYF
d_gene: -; v_gene: TRBV28; abundance: few; len: 15; j_gene: TRBJ2-7; CDR3nt: TGTGCCAGCAGTTCCCCTGGACAGTGGGCCTACGATCAGTACTTC; CDR3aa: CASSSPGQWAYDQYF
d_gene: -; v_gene: TRBV19; abundance: many; len: 14; j_gene: TRBJ2-5; CDR3nt: TGTGCCAGTAGTATGGGGGGGCCCGAAGAGACCCAGTACTTC; CDR3aa: CASSMGGPEETQYF
d_gene: -; v_gene: TRBV11-1; abundance: -; len: 15; j_gene: TRBJ2-6; CDR3nt: TGTGCCAGCAGCCAGTGGGGTTCTGGGGTCAACGTCCTGACTTTC; CDR3aa: CASSQWGSGVNVLTF
d_gene: -; v_gene: TRBV24-1; abundance: -; len: 19; j_gene: TRBJ2-6; CDR3nt: TGTGCCACCAGTGGCCGAAGGGGGTGTACCTCCTCCGGGGCCAACGTCCTGACTTTC; CDR3aa: CATSGRRGCTSSGANVLTF
d_gene: TRBD1; v_gene: TRBV6-1; abundance: many; len: 14; j_gene: TRBJ1-1; CDR3nt: TGTGCCAGCAGTCCCGGGACAGGGCGGACTGAAGCTTTCTTT; CDR3aa: CASSPGTGRTEAFF
d_gene: TRBD1; v_gene: TRBV2; abundance: many; len: 15; j_gene: TRBJ1-1; CDR3nt: TGTGCCAGCAGTGAGTTTGGGCAGGGGGGCACTGAAGCTTTCTTT; CDR3aa: CASSEFGQGGTEAFF
d_gene: -; v_gene: TRBV18; abundance: many; len: 10; j_gene: TRBJ1-1; CDR3nt: TGTGCCAGCGCCCGGGGTGAAGCTTTCTTT; CDR3aa: CASARGEAFF
d_gene: -; v_gene: TRBV6-1; abundance: medium-sized; len: 16; j_gene: TRBJ1-3; CDR3nt: TGTGCCAGCAGTGAAGAGGAGGGGGTTTCTGGAAACACCATATATTTT; CDR3aa: CASSEEEGVSGNTIYF
d_gene: TRBD1; v_gene: TRBV28; abundance: many; len: 16; j_gene: TRBJ1-1; CDR3nt: TGTGCCAGCAGGAGACAGGGTCGAAATCTGGGGACTGAAGCTTTCTTT; CDR3aa: CASRRQGRNLGTEAFF
d_gene: TRBD1; v_gene: TRBV6-4; abundance: few; len: 13; j_gene: TRBJ1-1; CDR3nt: TGTGCCAGCATCCAGCAGGGGGGCACTGAGGCTTTCTTT; CDR3aa: CASIQQGGTEAFF
d_gene: TRBD2; v_gene: TRBV4-1; abundance: many; len: 15; j_gene: TRBJ2-1; CDR3nt: TGCGCCAGCAGCCAGGCTAGCGGGAGAATCAATGAGCAGTTCTTC; CDR3aa: CASSQASGRINEQFF
d_gene: TRBD2; v_gene: TRBV12-3/TRBV12-4; abundance: few; len: 13; j_gene: TRBJ2-5; CDR3nt: TGTGCCAGCAGTTTAGGACTAGCCCAGACCCAGTACTTC; CDR3aa: CASSLGLAQTQYF
d_gene: -; v_gene: TRBV6-5; abundance: many; len: 13; j_gene: TRBJ1-5; CDR3nt: TGTGCCAGCAGTTACTCTGGGGTTGAGCCCCAGCATTTT; CDR3aa: CASSYSGVEPQHF
d_gene: TRBD1; v_gene: TRBV9; abundance: many; len: 16; j_gene: TRBJ1-1; CDR3nt: TGTGCCAGCAGCGAAAATAACGGGGACAGGGAGTCTGAAGCTCTCTTT; CDR3aa: CASSENNGDRESEALF
d_gene: -; v_gene: TRBV28; abundance: -; len: 12; j_gene: TRBJ2-7; CDR3nt: TGTGTCAGCAGTTTTTTTGGTTACGAGCAGTACTTC; CDR3aa: CVSSFFGYEQYF
d_gene: TRBD2; v_gene: TRBV27; abundance: few; len: 13; j_gene: TRBJ2-1; CDR3nt: TGTGCCAGCAGTCATGATACCTGGACTAGTCCGTTCTTC; CDR3aa: CASSHDTWTSPFF
d_gene: -; v_gene: TRBV19; abundance: many; len: 16; j_gene: TRBJ1-2; CDR3nt: TGTGCCAGTAGTACGAATATTGGAACAGGAACCTATGGCTACACCTTC; CDR3aa: CASSTNIGTGTYGYTF
d_gene: TRBD2; v_gene: TRBV13; abundance: many; len: 12; j_gene: TRBJ2-7; CDR3nt: TGTGCCAGCAGTGGGACTAGGGGCGAGCAGTACTTC; CDR3aa: CASSGTRGEQYF
d_gene: -; v_gene: TRBV5-1; abundance: -; len: 15; j_gene: TRBJ2-2; CDR3nt: TGCGCCAGCAGCCGTAGCGTGGGAAACACCTGGGAGCTGTTTTTT; CDR3aa: CASSRSVGNTWELFF
d_gene: -; v_gene: TRBV27; abundance: few; len: 12; j_gene: TRBJ2-2; CDR3nt: TGTGCCAGCAGACAGAACACCGGGGAGCTATTTTTT; CDR3aa: CASRQNTGELFF
d_gene: TRBD1; v_gene: TRBV7-9; abundance: once; len: 15; j_gene: TRBJ1-4; CDR3nt: TGTGCCAGCAGCTTAGGCGGGACAGGGGATGAAAAACTGTTTTTT; CDR3aa: CASSLGGTGDEKLFF
d_gene: -; v_gene: TRBV9; abundance: many; len: 15; j_gene: TRBJ2-5; CDR3nt: TGTGCCAGCAGCGCCGGAGGGACTTCACAAGAGACCCAGTACTTC; CDR3aa: CASSAGGTSQETQYF
d_gene: -; v_gene: TRBV19; abundance: many; len: 14; j_gene: TRBJ2-7; CDR3nt: TGTGCCAGTAGTATAGGATCAGGGCCCTACGAGCAGTACTTC; CDR3aa: CASSIGSGPYEQYF
d_gene: -; v_gene: TRBV11-1; abundance: -; len: 17; j_gene: TRBJ2-2; CDR3nt: TGTGCCAGCAGCCCCCCCCGCTTGGGTATTAACACCGGGGAGCTGTTTTTT; CDR3aa: CASSPPRLGINTGELFF
d_gene: -; v_gene: TRBV12-3/TRBV12-4; abundance: many; len: 14; j_gene: TRBJ2-3; CDR3nt: TGTGCCAGCAGTTTATCCCTCTGGACAGATACGCAGTATTTT; CDR3aa: CASSLSLWTDTQYF
d_gene: -; v_gene: TRBV5-1; abundance: many; len: 14; j_gene: TRBJ2-3; CDR3nt: TGCGCCAGCAGACCGTGGACTTCCACAGATACGCAGTATTTT; CDR3aa: CASRPWTSTDTQYF
d_gene: -; v_gene: TRBV7-3; abundance: many; len: 13; j_gene: TRBJ1-1; CDR3nt: TGTGCCAGCAGCCAAACAAAGAACACTGAAGCTTTCTTT; CDR3aa: CASSQTKNTEAFF
d_gene: TRBD2; v_gene: TRBV9; abundance: many; len: 18; j_gene: TRBJ2-1; CDR3nt: TGTGCCAGCAGCGTCTTAGCGGGAGTCCCACTAGCTTACAATGAGCAGTTCTTC; CDR3aa: CASSVLAGVPLAYNEQFF
d_gene: TRBD2; v_gene: TRBV6-2/TRBV6-3; abundance: many; len: 17; j_gene: TRBJ2-4; CDR3nt: TGTGCCAGCAGTTACTTCCGTCTAGCGGTAGCCAAAAACATTCAGTACTTC; CDR3aa: CASSYFRLAVAKNIQYF
d_gene: -; v_gene: TRBV20-1; abundance: many; len: 14; j_gene: TRBJ2-1; CDR3nt: TGCAGTGCTAGTTGGGCTAGTCTTAGCAATGAGCAGTTCTTC; CDR3aa: CSASWASLSNEQFF
d_gene: TRBD2; v_gene: TRBV7-8; abundance: few; len: 16; j_gene: TRBJ2-2; CDR3nt: TGTGCCAGCAGCTCGGCCGGGACTAGCGGATTCGGGGAGCTGTTTTTT; CDR3aa: CASSSAGTSGFGELFF
d_gene: TRBD1; v_gene: TRBV6-2/TRBV6-3; abundance: -; len: 17; j_gene: TRBJ1-2; CDR3nt: TGTGCCAGCAGTTACTCGGGGACAGGGGGCCTTAACTATGGCTACACCTTC; CDR3aa: CASSYSGTGGLNYGYTF
d_gene: -; v_gene: TRBV4-1; abundance: -; len: 16; j_gene: TRBJ2-3; CDR3nt: TGCGCCAGCCGAGGCGGGGACGTCGATATTAGCGGAACGCAGTATTTT; CDR3aa: CASRGGDVDISGTQYF
d_gene: TRBD2; v_gene: TRBV7-9; abundance: many; len: 17; j_gene: TRBJ2-1; CDR3nt: TGTGCCAGCAGCTTAGAGATAGCGGGAGGTGGAGTCGGGGGGCAGTTCTTC; CDR3aa: CASSLEIAGGGVGGQFF
d_gene: -; v_gene: TRBV10-3; abundance: many; len: 14; j_gene: TRBJ2-7; CDR3nt: TGTGCCATCAGTTTTAAGGGGTCATCCTACGAGCAGTACTTC; CDR3aa: CAISFKGSSYEQYF
d_gene: -; v_gene: TRBV28; abundance: many; len: 15; j_gene: TRBJ2-3; CDR3nt: TGTGCCAGCAGGCCTAAGTTTCGAGCCACAGATACGCAGTATTTT; CDR3aa: CASRPKFRATDTQYF
d_gene: TRBD1; v_gene: TRBV19; abundance: many; len: 14; j_gene: TRBJ1-2; CDR3nt: TGTGCCAGTAGTATAGGTGGGACAGGTTATGGCTACACCTTC; CDR3aa: CASSIGGTGYGYTF
d_gene: -; v_gene: TRBV6-6; abundance: -; len: 15; j_gene: TRBJ2-7; CDR3nt: TGTGTCAGCAGTTACTCGTTTAAATGCAGGGGAGAGCAGTACTTC; CDR3aa: CVSSYSFKCRGEQYF
d_gene: TRBD2; v_gene: TRBV20-1; abundance: many; len: 14; j_gene: TRBJ2-7; CDR3nt: TGCAGTGCTAGTCTGGCGGGAGAGTCCTACGAGCAGTACTTC; CDR3aa: CSASLAGESYEQYF
d_gene: -; v_gene: TRBV6-4; abundance: many; len: 14; j_gene: TRBJ2-5; CDR3nt: TGTGCCAGCAGTGACTCGGAGGGTCGGGGGACCCAGTACTTC; CDR3aa: CASSDSEGRGTQYF
d_gene: -; v_gene: TRBV6-2/TRBV6-3; abundance: few; len: 13; j_gene: TRBJ2-7; CDR3nt: TGTGCCAGCAGTCCCCTCTCCGCCTACGAGCAGTACTTC; CDR3aa: CASSPLSAYEQYF
d_gene: -; v_gene: TRBV11-2; abundance: -; len: 15; j_gene: TRBJ2-7; CDR3nt: TGTGCCATCAGCTTAGATCCTATGGGGTTTGGGGAGCAGTACTTC; CDR3aa: CAISLDPMGFGEQYF
d_gene: -; v_gene: TRBV20-1; abundance: many; len: 15; j_gene: TRBJ1-5; CDR3nt: TGCAGTGCCACCCCCCCAGGGAAGACCAATCAGCCCCAGCATTTT; CDR3aa: CSATPPGKTNQPQHF